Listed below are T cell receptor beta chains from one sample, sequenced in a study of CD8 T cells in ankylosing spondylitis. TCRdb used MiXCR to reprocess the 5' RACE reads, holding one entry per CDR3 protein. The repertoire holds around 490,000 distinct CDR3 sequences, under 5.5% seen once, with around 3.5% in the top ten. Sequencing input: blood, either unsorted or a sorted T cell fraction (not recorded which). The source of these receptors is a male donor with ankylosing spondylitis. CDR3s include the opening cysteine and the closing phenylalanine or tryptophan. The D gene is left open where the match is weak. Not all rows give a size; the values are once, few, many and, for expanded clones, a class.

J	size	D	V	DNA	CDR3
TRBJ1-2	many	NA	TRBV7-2	TGTGCCAGCAGCTTAGGGCTGTTCCCCCGGGGCTACACCTTC	CASSLGLFPRGYTF
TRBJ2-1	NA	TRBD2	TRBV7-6	TGTGCCAGCAGCCGGACTAGCGGGGGGGTTGATCAGGGAACGCAGTTCTTC	CASSRTSGGVDQGTQFF
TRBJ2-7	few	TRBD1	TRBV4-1	TGCGCCAGCAGAGGACAGGGGAACCGCGAGCAGTACTTC	CASRGQGNREQYF
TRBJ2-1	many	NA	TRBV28	TGTGCCAGCCGCCGTGGAGGTAGTTTGGGCCTCAATGAGCAGTTCTTC	CASRRGGSLGLNEQFF
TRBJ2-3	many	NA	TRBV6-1	TGTGCCAGCAGTGAATCCGGGGTGCGCACAGATACGCAGTATTTT	CASSESGVRTDTQYF
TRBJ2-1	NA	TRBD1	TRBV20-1	TGCAGTGCTAGAGTCCCCCCCGGGACAGGGGAGGCGGGCTCCTACAATGAGCAGTTCTTC	CSARVPPGTGEAGSYNEQFF
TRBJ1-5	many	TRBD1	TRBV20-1	TGCAGTGCCATCTGGCAGGGGGCTCTCAGGATCAATCAGCCCCAGCATTTT	CSAIWQGALRINQPQHF
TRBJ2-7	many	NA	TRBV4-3	TGCGCCAGCAGCCAAGAGGTTTTGAGCTACGAGCAGTACTTC	CASSQEVLSYEQYF
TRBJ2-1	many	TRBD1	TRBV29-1	TGCAGCGTTGAAGCGGGACAGGGCTCCTACAATGAGCAGTTCTTC	CSVEAGQGSYNEQFF
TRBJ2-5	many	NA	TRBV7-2	TGTGCCAGCAGCTTAACTAGCTGGGCAGAGACCCAGTACTTC	CASSLTSWAETQYF
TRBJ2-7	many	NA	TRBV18	TGTGCCAGCTCACCTGGACGGTTCTACGAGCAGTACTTC	CASSPGRFYEQYF
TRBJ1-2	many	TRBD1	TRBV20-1	TGCAGTGCTCGGGACAGGGGGAACTATGGCTACACCTTC	CSARDRGNYGYTF
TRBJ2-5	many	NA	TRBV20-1	TGCAGTGCCCGAAGGGCCGGGACCCAGTACTTC	CSARRAGTQYF
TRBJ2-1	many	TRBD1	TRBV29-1	TGCAGCGTCCTGGGGGACAGCTACAATGAGCAGTTCTTC	CSVLGDSYNEQFF
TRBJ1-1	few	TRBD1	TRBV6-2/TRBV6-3	TGTGCCAGCAGTTACTCGAGAGATACAGGGGTAACTGAAGCTTTCTTT	CASSYSRDTGVTEAFF
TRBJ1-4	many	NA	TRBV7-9	TGTGCCAGCAGCCAGACAGGCCTTTACGCTAATGAAAAACTGTTTTTT	CASSQTGLYANEKLFF
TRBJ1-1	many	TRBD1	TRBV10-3	TGTGCCATCAGCTGGGACAGGCAACCGAACACTGAAGCTTTCTTT	CAISWDRQPNTEAFF
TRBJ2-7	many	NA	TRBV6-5	TGTGCCAGCAAGGGGCGGGCCTACGAGCAGTACTTC	CASKGRAYEQYF
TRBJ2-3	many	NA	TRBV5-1	TGCGCCAGCAGCTTGGTTCACCCGCGCACAGATACGCAGTATTTT	CASSLVHPRTDTQYF
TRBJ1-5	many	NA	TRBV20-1	TGCAGTGGCAAGCGAGGGAACTGGGGCAATCAGCCCCAGCATTTT	CSGKRGNWGNQPQHF
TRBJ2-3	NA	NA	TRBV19	TGTGCCAGTAGTATACAGAAAGGGCCCGATACGCAGTATTTT	CASSIQKGPDTQYF
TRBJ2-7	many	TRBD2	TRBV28	TGTGCCTCAAGGACGTTAGCGGGAAGTTACTACGAGCAGTACTTC	CASRTLAGSYYEQYF
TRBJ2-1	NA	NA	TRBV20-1	TGCAGTGCTAGACCGCCAGGCTCCTACAATGAGCAGTTCTTC	CSARPPGSYNEQFF
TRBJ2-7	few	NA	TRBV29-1	TGCAGCGTTGGGGGACTTTTATCCTACGAGCAGTACTTC	CSVGGLLSYEQYF
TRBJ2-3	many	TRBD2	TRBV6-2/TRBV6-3	TGTGCCAGCATTCCAGGGGTAGCGGGAGCTTTAAGGGACGGCACAGATACGCAGTATTTT	CASIPGVAGALRDGTDTQYF
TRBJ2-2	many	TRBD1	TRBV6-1	TGTGCCAGCATAAGAGAGGGGACAGGGGGCACCGGGGAGCTGTTTTTT	CASIREGTGGTGELFF
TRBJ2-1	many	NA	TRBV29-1	TGCAGCTTCATTCTAGCGTCCACCTACAATGAGCAGTTCTTC	CSFILASTYNEQFF
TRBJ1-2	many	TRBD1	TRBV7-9	TGTGCCAGCAGCCGGGACAGGGGGGCCCCTCGGGCCTTC	CASSRDRGAPRAF
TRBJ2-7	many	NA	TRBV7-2	TGTGCCAGCAGCCGAACAGTGATTGTCTCCTACGAGCAGTACTTC	CASSRTVIVSYEQYF
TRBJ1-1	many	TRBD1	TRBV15	TGTGCCACCAGCAGAGATACAGGGGCTGCTTTCTTT	CATSRDTGAAFF
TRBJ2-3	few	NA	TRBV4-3	TGCGCCAGCAGCCAAGAGTACGGGGGATACTCTAGCACAGATACGCAGTATTTT	CASSQEYGGYSSTDTQYF
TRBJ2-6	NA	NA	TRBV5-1	TGCGCCAGCAGCTCGCCGGGACAAAGATCTGGGGCCAACGTCCTGACTTTC	CASSSPGQRSGANVLTF
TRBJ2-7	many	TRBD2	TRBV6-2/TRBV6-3	TGTGCCAGCAGTTACCACACTAGCGGGAGGGACGGAGAGCAGTACTTC	CASSYHTSGRDGEQYF
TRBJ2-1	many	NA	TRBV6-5	TGTGCCAGCAGTTACGGGCTAGATCAGTTCTTC	CASSYGLDQFF
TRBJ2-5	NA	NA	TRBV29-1	TGCAGCGTTGAACGGGCAGGGAGTGAGACCCAGTACTTC	CSVERAGSETQYF
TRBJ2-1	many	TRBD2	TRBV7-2	TGTGCCAGCACCTGGTTGTGGGCTAGCGGGAGGAATGAGCAGTTCTTC	CASTWLWASGRNEQFF
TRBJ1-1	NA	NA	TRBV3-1	TGTGCCAGCAGCCAGAGGGCGAATGGGGCCGGGAAAGCTTTCTTT	CASSQRANGAGKAFF
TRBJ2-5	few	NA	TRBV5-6	TGTGCCAGCAGCTTGGTCGACTTGTGGGAGACCCAGTACTTC	CASSLVDLWETQYF
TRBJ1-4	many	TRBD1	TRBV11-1	TGTGCCAGCAGCTTCCGACAGGGGTCGTTTGGGACTAATGAAAAACTGTTTTTT	CASSFRQGSFGTNEKLFF
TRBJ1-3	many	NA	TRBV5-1	TGCGCCAGCAGCTTGGCTTCGGGGTTTGAGGCTGGAAACACCATATATTTT	CASSLASGFEAGNTIYF
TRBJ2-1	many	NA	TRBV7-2	TGTGCCAGCAGCCAAGCGGGCAGGGGGTTCTACAATGAGCAGTTCTTC	CASSQAGRGFYNEQFF
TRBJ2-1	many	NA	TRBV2	TGTGCCATACAGGGCTACAATGAGCAGTTCTTC	CAIQGYNEQFF
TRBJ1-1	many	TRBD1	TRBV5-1	TGCGCCAGCAGCTCGGGACAGGGGGACACTGAAGCTTTCTTT	CASSSGQGDTEAFF
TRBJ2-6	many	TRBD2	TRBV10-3	TGTGCCATCAGGACTAGCAGAGACTCTGGGGCCAACGTCCTGACTTTC	CAIRTSRDSGANVLTF
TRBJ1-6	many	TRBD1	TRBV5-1	TGCGCCAGCAGCTTTGAGACAGGGGAGCGGTCACCCCTCCACTTT	CASSFETGERSPLHF
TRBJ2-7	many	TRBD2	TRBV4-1	TGCGCCAGCAGCCAAGAGCCCGTGCAGATCCAGCGGGGCGGATTCGAGCAGTACTTC	CASSQEPVQIQRGGFEQYF
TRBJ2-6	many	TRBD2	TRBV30	TGTGCTTCCACGGGCGGGAGAGCTGGGGCCAACGTCCTGACTTTC	CASTGGRAGANVLTF
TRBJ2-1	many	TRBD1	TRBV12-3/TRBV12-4	TGTGCCAGCTGTTGGGGACAGGGGAACAATGAGCAGTTCTTC	CASCWGQGNNEQFF
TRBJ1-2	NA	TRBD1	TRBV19	TGTGCCAGTACAGGACAGGGAGCTGATGGCTACACCTTC	CASTGQGADGYTF
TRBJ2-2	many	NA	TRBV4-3	TGCGCCAGCAGCCAAGATATCGGGACCCAGAACACCGGGGAGCTGTTTTTT	CASSQDIGTQNTGELFF
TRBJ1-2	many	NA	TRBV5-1	TGCGCCAGCAGCACCAACGGAGACTATGGCTACACCTTC	CASSTNGDYGYTF
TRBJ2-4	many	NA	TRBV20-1	TGCAGTGCTAGACTAGTCCTAGCCAAAAACATTCAGTACTTC	CSARLVLAKNIQYF
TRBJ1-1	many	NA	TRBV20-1	TGCAGTGCTAGAGAACCGAGCGCGGAAGCTTTCTTT	CSAREPSAEAFF